This T cell receptor beta chain appears in the sequencing data of a study of blood T cell repertoires in COVID-19. Study summary: Donors in the United States, Italy and Spain gave samples during acute or convalescent COVID-19.

Methods used by the authors: Amplification of reference gene primers was used by the study to estimate nucleated cell counts. Measured with immunoSEQ multiplex PCR; TCRdb has only the in-frame clones, and not every one. V, J and clone size reflect that table, while D and trimming were determined from the DNA. The table lists approximately 400,000 clones, 70% to 85% of them singletons. With V trimmed by 0 bases and J by 4 bases, 5 bases remained unmatched. This CDR3 has 15 amino acids. Per the germline V gene, CDR1 is SGHKS and CDR2 is YYEKEE (reference sequence). The sequence came from a human donor with acute or convalescent COVID-19. The donor label of this sample is uncertain. The sequenced material came from peripheral blood. The chain is built from TRBV5-5 and TRBJ2-7; TRBD2 aligns across 9 bases. The CDR3 nucleotides read TGTGCCAGCAGCTTGGCCGCGGGGGGGCTATACGAGCAGTACTTC. Translation gives CASSLAAGGLYEQYF.